The clone carrying this T cell receptor beta chain was seen a few times. The germline V gene has CDR1 SGHNT and CDR2 YENEEA. V was clipped by 2 bases and J by 4 bases; unmatched bases: 10. CDR3 length: 17 residues. The data were produced by immunoSEQ multiplex PCR, yet TCRdb's version contains in-frame clones alone and is incomplete. The sample yields some 260,000 clones, under 90% seen once. These data come from a study of blood T cell repertoires in COVID-19. This chain joins TRBV11-3 and TRBJ2-2; the match to TRBD2 covers 7 bases. This TCR was recovered from a young man with acute COVID-19. Sequencing was done on a sample of PBMCs or T cells enriched from blood (not recorded which). The CDR3 protein is CASSLIMGGAGTGELFF. For the CDR3, the DNA is TGTGCCAGCAGCTTAATTATGGGAGGGGCGGGCACCGGGGAGCTGTTTTTT.